These 13 T cell receptor beta chains share one sample of origin, sequenced in a study of Graves' ophthalmopathy and Graves' hyperthyroidism. Transcripts of RNA were the source for amplifying TCR beta CDR3 regions. The first round was an RT-PCR with HTBI primers, and the second round was a multiplex PCR. TCRdb used MiXCR to reprocess the multiplex PCR reads, holding one entry per CDR3 protein. The data contain about 390,000 distinct CDR3 sequences, about 15% of them singletons. Sequenced material: peripheral blood. The receptors stem from an adult woman with stable Graves' hyperthyroidism.

This clonotype was detected many times. V is TRBV6-2 or TRBV6-3 and J is TRBJ2-7; D tentatively reads TRBD1 or TRBD2 (5 bases each). Trimming pared 7 bases from V and 0 bases from J, leaving 19 bases between. The CDR3 sequence is 16 residues long. Germline V CDR1 and CDR2: MNHEY, SVGEGT. The CDR3, as DNA: TGTGCCAGCACCCAGAGGGGTACAGGAGACTCCTACGAGCAGTACTTC. It codes for CASTQRGTGDSYEQYF.

There are many counts of this clonotype. The chain is built from TRBV6-2 or TRBV6-3 and TRBJ1-5; D gene uncertain. V was clipped by 1 base and J by 6 bases, with 10 bases between them. The CDR3 has 14 amino acids. Germline CDR1 is MNHEY and CDR2 is SVGEGT. CDR3 in amino acids: CASSYFGVSQPQHF. CDR3 nucleotides: TGTGCCAGCAGTTACTTCGGGGTGAGTCAGCCCCAGCATTTT.

In this sample, this clonotype turned up a few times. This chain connects TRBV11-2 to TRBJ2-7; D gene ambiguous. Germline V gives CDR1 SGHAT, CDR2 FQNNGV. The CDR3 spans 13 residues. Trimming removed 0 bases at V and 4 bases at J, with 7 bases between. CDR3 residues: CASSLDGRYEQYF. The CDR3 DNA reads as TGTGCCAGCAGCTTAGATGGCCGTTACGAGCAGTACTTC.

This clonotype has ten or more counts. This chain connects TRBV18 to TRBJ1-1; possible D gene TRBD1, 6 bases. The V gene lost 2 bases and the J gene lost 1 base, with 8 bases spanning the gap. CDR1 is KGHSH and CDR2 is LQKENI in the germline V gene. This CDR3 comprises 14 residues. DNA for the CDR3: TGTGCCAGCTCACCAGGGGGCAGGAACACTGAAGCTTTCTTT. As protein: CASSPGGRNTEAFF.

This clonotype appeared many times. This CDR3 reads CASSHGMDWELFF. CDR3 sequence (DNA): TGCGCCAGCAGCCACGGAATGGACTGGGAGCTGTTTTTT. The J gene is TRBJ2-2, the V gene TRBV4-1, with D tentatively TRBD2 (5 bases). In germline, CDR1 is MGHRA, CDR2 YSYEKL. The CDR3 contains 13 residues. Trimming shortened V by 3 bases and J by 9 bases, and 11 bases separated the two germline ends.

This clonotype was counted ten times or more. V and J are TRBV30 and TRBJ2-7, with TRBD2 matching 8 bases. J lost 2 bases, V lost 3 bases, and 9 bases had no gene match. The germline gives CDR1 GTSNPN, CDR2 SVGIG (reference sequence). This CDR3 region has 15 residues. CDR3 sequence (DNA): TGTGCCTGGAGATTGACGGGAGGGCCCACCTACGAGCAGTACTTC. Translation gives CAWRLTGGPTYEQYF.

This clonotype was detected only once. Since a much larger clone is just one base distant, this may be a read error. The chain uses TRBV30 and TRBJ2-6; D is perhaps TRBD1 or TRBD2 (5 bases each). CDR3 size: 17 residues. Germline CDR1 and CDR2: GTSNPN and SVGIG (reference sequence). The CDR3 region is CAWTTSGGYAGANVLSF. The CDR3 region has the DNA TGTGCCTGGACGACCTCAGGCGGGTACGCTGGGGCCAACGTCCTGAGTTTC.

This clonotype was seen at least ten times. This sequence joins TRBV6-2 or TRBV6-3 and TRBJ2-7; 7 bases align to TRBD2. V lost 0 bases and J lost 6; bases outside the gene matches: 17. The CDR3 consists of 18 residues. The germline gives CDR1 MNHEY, CDR2 SVGEGT. CDR3 sequence reads: CASSYSIQSGGLTGEQYF. CDR3 DNA sequence: TGTGCCAGCAGTTACTCGATACAGTCGGGAGGACTGACTGGCGAGCAGTACTTC.

Many counts were recorded for this clonotype. The genes are TRBV2 and TRBJ1-5; D remains ambiguous. Germline V gives CDR1 SNHLY, CDR2 FYNNEI. Trimming left V 4 bases short and J 7 bases short, with 11 bases between. The CDR3 consists of 13 residues. CDR3 nucleotides: TGTGCCAGCAGTGGAGAGGGTTCGCAGCCCCAGCATTTT. Encoded protein: CASSGEGSQPQHF. Complete variable domain (other parts from reference TRBV2 and TRBJ1-5): EPEVTQTPSHQVTQMGQEVILRCVPISNHLYFYWYRQILGQKVEFLVSFYNNEISEKSEIFDDQFSVERPDGSNFTLKIRSTKLEDSAMYFCASSGEGSQPQHFGDGTRLSIL.

This clonotype has at least ten counts. The rearrangement joins TRBV19 to TRBJ2-5; maybe TRBD1 (6 bases). The CDR3 has 13 amino acids. Germline V gene sequence: CDR1 LNHDA, CDR2 SQIVND (reference sequence). Trimming removed 4 bases at V and 5 bases at J, with 11 bases between. The CDR3 spells CASSTRTAETQYF. CDR3 nucleotide sequence: TGTGCCAGTAGTACCCGGACAGCTGAGACCCAGTACTTC.

This clonotype came up many times. The chain carries TRBV6-1 and TRBJ1-1; possibly TRBD1 for D (6 bases). The CDR3 length is 16 residues. V was cut by 3 bases and J by 3 bases, with 17 bases left in between. From germline, CDR1 is MNHNS and CDR2 SASEGT. CDR3 region: CASSDRGRLGDTEAFF. The CDR3 nucleotides are TGTGCCAGCAGTGACAGGGGACGGCTCGGCGACACTGAAGCTTTCTTT.

The V and J genes are TRBV11-3 and TRBJ2-7, with D hard to call. Germline lookup yields CDR1 SGHNT and CDR2 YENEEA. This CDR3 is built from 13 residues. Trimming removed 0 bases from V and 5 bases from J, with 8 bases in between. The CDR3: CASSLEADHEQYF. CDR3 nucleotide sequence: TGTGCCAGCAGCTTAGAGGCAGACCACGAGCAGTACTTC. The complete variable domain, with remaining parts taken from reference TRBV11-3 and TRBJ2-7, reads EAGVVQSPRYKIIEKKQPVAFWCNPISGHNTLYWYLQNLGQGPELLIRYENEEAVDDSQLPKDRFSAERLKGVDSTLKIQPAELGDSAVYLCASSLEADHEQYFGPGTRLTVT.

This clonotype turned up a few times. This clone may be a read error of a much larger clone one base away. V and J are TRBV25-1 and TRBJ2-2; 10 bases fit TRBD1. The CDR3 consists of 15 residues. CDR1 and CDR2 (germline): MGHDK, SYGVNS. The CDR3 DNA reads TGTGCCAGCAGATCCGGGACAGGGGTCACCGGGGAGCTGTGTTTT. As protein: CASRSGTGVTGELCF.